The present T cell receptor (beta chain) was sequenced within a study of T-cell reconstitution after alpha-beta-depleted transplantation in children. Unique molecular identifiers were incorporated when the TCRbeta library was constructed. TCRdb reprocessed the PCR reads via MiXCR and lists one record per CDR3 protein. Of about 210,000 distinct CDR3 sequences listed, approximately 19% were seen once; the top ten hold approximately 40%. Study-level points and caveats: It was newly produced T cells that mostly accounted for T-cell counts and diversity one year after transplant. Surviving recipient T cells and thymic progenitors accounted for the high day-60 TCRbeta diversity observed in some patients. About two months after transplant, alpha-beta T cells reportedly came from several hundred expanded graft clones.

This clonotype has only a few counts. The antigen remains undetermined. The origin of this receptor is a male patient between 2 and 15 years old who had a stem cell transplant for acute lymphoblastic leukemia, so the T cells may come from the graft donor. The sample consisted of PBMCs, mostly from graft donor cells, taken 360 days after TCRalphabeta/CD19-depleted stem cell transplant.

CDR3 sequence reads: CASSQQGEAGWGETQYF. In DNA, the CDR3 is TGCGCCAGCAGCCAACAGGGAGAGGCGGGGTGGGGGGAGACCCAGTACTTC. The J gene is TRBJ2-5, the V gene TRBV4-3, with a possible D match to TRBD2 (6 bases). The CDR3 runs to 17 residues. CDR1 is LGHNA and CDR2 is YSLEER in the germline V gene. The germline V and J ends were trimmed by 2 bases and 5 bases, with 21 bases remaining between them.